This TCR beta chain originates from a study of T-cell reconstitution after alpha-beta-depleted transplantation in children. The TCRbeta library was prepared with unique molecular identifiers. TCRdb independently ran MiXCR on the PCR reads; one entry per CDR3 protein. The sample lists some 640,000 distinct CDR3 sequences, roughly 17% occurring once. V lost 6 bases, J lost 5 bases, and 5 bases stayed unmatched. Germline CDR1 and CDR2: KGHSH and LQKENI. This CDR3 spans 13 amino acids. This clonotype was counted only a few times. The chain joins TRBV18 to TRBJ2-5; TRBD2 aligns across 8 bases. This TCR was recovered from a human donor who donated a stem cell graft to a child with acute myeloid leukemia. The input for sequencing was PBMCs from the stem cell graft donor, taken from the stem cell graft. The CDR3 spells CASSPASGETQYF. The CDR3 DNA is TGTGCCAGCTCGCCGGCTAGCGGGGAGACCCAGTACTTC. The whole variable domain, remainder taken from reference TRBV18 and TRBJ2-5, is NAGVMQNPRHLVRRRGQEARLRCSPMKGHSHVYWYRQLPEEGLKFMVYLQKENIIDESGMPKERFSAEFPKEGPSILRIQQVVRGDSAAYFCASSPASGETQYFGPGTRLLVL.